This T cell receptor beta chain originates from a study of read filtering for tumor transcriptome and immune sequencing. Study in general: The cohort had 17 men and approximately 13 women aged about 45 to 90, mean roughly 65 years. Points from the study as a whole: Correlation between methods rose after single-read clonotypes were removed. Sorted CD138-negative bone marrow cells were not purified T cells.

The table lists this clonotype with many counts. Its antigen is unidentified. This library used around 0.4 ug RNA and molecular barcoded adaptors spanning alpha/delta and beta/gamma chains. TCRdb passed the reads through MiXCR, listing each CDR3 protein once. The sample contains approximately 150,000 distinct CDR3 sequences, under 15% of which appear only once. Every patient had bone marrow sampled while the disease was active. CDR1 and CDR2 (germline): PRHDT, FYEKMQ (reference sequence). Trimming shortened V by 3 bases and J by 2 bases, and 8 bases separated the two germline ends. The CDR3 is 13 amino acids.

The V gene is TRBV13, the J gene TRBJ2-7; tentatively, D is TRBD1 or TRBD2 (5 bases each). Sequenced: a population of CD138-negative cells sorted from bone marrow. The TCR was taken from a donor aged 40 or over with multiple myeloma. The CDR3 DNA sequence: TGTGCCAGCAGCTTCGGGGCGGCCTACGAGCAGTACTTC. It translates to CASSFGAAYEQYF.